The 5 T cell receptor beta chains below were found in one sample sequenced in a study of blood T cell repertoires in COVID-19. Clones were sequenced by immunoSEQ multiplex PCR, and TCRdb holds only the in-frame ones, with some missing. This table holds hundreds of thousands of clones, around 88% found once. Sequenced material: PBMCs or T cells enriched from blood (not recorded which). Receptors were obtained from a woman in her forties or fifties with acute COVID-19.

The chain is built from TRBV9 and TRBJ2-3, with D unclear. Germline assignment: CDR1 SGDLS and CDR2 YYNGEE. CDR3 length: 12 amino acids. Deletions cut 4 bases from V and 5 bases from J, with 8 bases between. CDR3: CASSQSRDTQYF. The CDR3 nucleotides read TGTGCCAGCAGCCAAAGCCGAGATACGCAGTATTTT.

The V and J genes are TRBV5-5 and TRBJ1-2; D possibly corresponds to TRBD1 (5 bases). This CDR3 spans 13 amino acids. The ends were cut back, 0 bases at V and 5 bases at J, with 8 bases in the middle. Germline V gives CDR1 SGHKS, CDR2 YYEKEE (reference sequence). In DNA, the CDR3 is TGTGCCAGCAGCTTGGCAGGGTTTTATGGCTACACCTTC. It encodes CASSLAGFYGYTF.

The chain recombines TRBV24-1 with TRBJ2-7; 8 nucleotides line up with TRBD2. CDR1 is KGHDR, CDR2 SFDVKD, per germline. The CDR3 loop spans 22 amino acids. The V segment lost 1 base and the J segment 5 bases; nucleotides outside the gene matches: 27. This chain's CDR3 is CATSDFFPDIFKAGEGRHEQYF. The CDR3 coding sequence is TGTGCCACCAGTGATTTTTTCCCGGACATTTTCAAAGCGGGAGAGGGAAGGCACGAGCAGTACTTC.

CDR3 sequence reads: CASSLVSASGSYEQYF. CDR3 DNA sequence: TGTGCCAGCAGCTTAGTCTCGGCTAGCGGGAGTTACGAGCAGTACTTC. The chain uses TRBV7-2 and TRBJ2-7; the match to TRBD2 covers 10 bases. This CDR3 has 16 residues. The V gene end was trimmed by 1 base and the J gene end by 4 bases; junction bases not matched to a gene: 7. CDR1 is SGHTA and CDR2 is FQGNSA in the germline V gene.

The chain joins TRBV18 to TRBJ1-4; D not certain. The germline V gene has CDR1 KGHSH and CDR2 LQKENI. V lost 6 bases, J lost 6 bases, and 14 bases lay in between. This CDR3 spans 14 amino acids. The CDR3 sequence is CASSPPEDYEKLFF. The DNA of the CDR3 is TGTGCCAGCTCCCCGCCCGAGGACTATGAAAAACTGTTTTTT.